The 4 T cell receptor beta chains below all came from one sample that was sequenced in a study of shared clonotypes between healthy human individuals (dated by TCRdb to 2018 to 2021). CD8 naive samples consisted of CD45RO-negative cells that were positively selected for CCR7, yielding a CD45RA+CCR7+ population without TemRA cells. The library came from the immunoSEQ multiplex PCR assay. TCRdb limited this immuneACCESS table to in-frame rearrangements with V and J called. A share of clones is missing; checked studies link under half to unresolved V genes, and the rest is unexplained. Here the sample has about 2.1 million clones; 90% to 95% occur a single time. The ten largest clones add up to roughly 1.7% of the sample. The specimen was naive CD8+ T cells from PBMCs. The sample's cell subset or site label, decoded: CD45RA+CCR7+. The receptors were gathered from a man aged 18 to 29 in good health. Some clones in this sample may be carry-over from other donors' samples.

This chain links TRBV2 with TRBJ1-1; no clear D. The length of the CDR3 is 12 residues. Trimming stripped 8 bases from V and 1 base from J, with 8 bases between. Germline assignment: CDR1 SNHLY and CDR2 FYNNEI. The CDR3 protein is CASFPSNTEAFF. The CDR3, as DNA: TGTGCCAGCTTCCCGTCGAACACTGAAGCTTTCTTT. The full variable domain, rest sourced from reference TRBV2 and TRBJ1-1, is EPEVTQTPSHQVTQMGQEVILRCVPISNHLYFYWYRQILGQKVEFLVSFYNNEISEKSEIFDDQFSVERPDGSNFTLKIRSTKLEDSAMYFCASFPSNTEAFFGQGTRLTVV.

This clone was counted between two and nine times. This chain uses TRBV7-9 with TRBJ1-1; D is undetermined. Germline lookup yields CDR1 SEHNR and CDR2 FQNEAQ (reference sequence). The V gene lost 1 base and the J gene lost 7 bases, with 7 bases spanning the gap. The CDR3 length is 12 residues. In nucleotides, the CDR3 is TGTGCCAGCAGCTTAGGGGGAAATGAAGCTTTCTTT. Amino acid sequence: CASSLGGNEAFF. The full variable domain, rest sourced from reference TRBV7-9 and TRBJ1-1, is DTGVSQNPRHKITKRGQNVTFRCDPISEHNRLYWYRQTLGQGPEFLTYFQNEAQLEKSRLLSDRFSAERPKGSFSTLEIQRTEQGDSAMYLCASSLGGNEAFFGQGTRLTVV.

The chain uses TRBV7-2 and TRBJ2-1; D is perhaps TRBD2 (5 bases). This CDR3 comprises 13 residues. Trimming stripped 3 bases from V and 9 bases from J, with 12 bases between. Germline CDR1 and CDR2: SGHTA and FQGNSA. In DNA, the CDR3 is TGTGCCAGCAGCTTCAGCGGCCGGGGTGAGCAGTTCTTC. It codes for CASSFSGRGEQFF. The full variable domain, its missing parts supplied by reference TRBV7-2 and TRBJ2-1, is GAGVSQSPSNKVTEKGKDVELRCDPISGHTALYWYRQSLGQGLEFLIYFQGNSAPDKSGLPSDRFSAERTGGSVSTLTIQRTQQEDSAVYLCASSFSGRGEQFFGPGTRLTVL.

V usage is TRBV6-1 and J usage is TRBJ2-7; D may be TRBD2 (6 bases). CDR1 and CDR2 from the germline V gene are MNHNS and SASEGT. V dropped 8 bases and J dropped 3 bases, with 14 bases sitting between them. This CDR3 spans 13 amino acids. This chain's CDR3 is CASGLARGYEQYF. The CDR3 nucleotides read TGTGCCAGCGGTCTAGCGCGGGGCTACGAGCAGTACTTC.